Listed below are T cell receptor beta chains from one sample, sequenced in a study of T cell responses to AZD1222 COVID-19 vaccine. Here immunoSEQ multiplex PCR was the method, and the copy in TCRdb shows in-frame clones only, minus some. The data hold 95,000 to 150,000 clones, with 80% to 90% observed a single time. The sample consisted of peripheral blood, taken on day 0 of AZD1222 vaccination. Receptors were obtained from an adult in good health. CDR3s include the opening cysteine and the closing phenylalanine or tryptophan. D genes are given only for firm matches. Some rows have no size entry. The others give once, few or many, or a class for an expanded clone.

d_call j_call clone_size v_call cdr3_nt cdr3_aa
TRBD1 TRBJ1-6 NA TRBV7-9 TGTGCCAGCAGGCTGGAGGGACAGGGAAATTCACCCCTCCACTTT CASRLEGQGNSPLHF
TRBD1 TRBJ2-1 NA TRBV6-5 TGTGCCAGCAGTCGGCAGGGGGCTGGGTACAATGAGCAGTTCTTC CASSRQGAGYNEQFF
NA TRBJ2-4 NA TRBV12-2 TGTGCAAGTCGCTTAGCGGGGTGGAGGGACGCCAAAAACATTCAGTACTTC CASRLAGWRDAKNIQYF
TRBD2 TRBJ2-5 NA TRBV9 TGTGCCAGCAGCGTAGTGGGTAGCGGGGGCCAAGAGACCCAGTACTTC CASSVVGSGGQETQYF
TRBD2 TRBJ2-3 NA TRBV11-3 TGTGCCAGCAGCCGCGGGGGGGCAGATACGCAGTATTTT CASSRGGADTQYF
NA TRBJ1-2 once TRBV6-5 TGTGCCAGCAGTCTCCGACAGGTCGCCGGCTATGGCTACACCTTC CASSLRQVAGYGYTF
TRBD1 TRBJ2-1 NA TRBV27 TGTGCCAGCAGTCCGGGACAGGGTGCCTACAATGAGCAGTTCTTC CASSPGQGAYNEQFF
TRBD2 TRBJ2-2 NA TRBV24-1 TGTGCCACCAGTGACCCCGGACTAGCGGGGAGGAGCACCGGGGAGCTGTTTTTT CATSDPGLAGRSTGELFF
NA TRBJ1-6 NA TRBV28 TGTGCCAGCAGTTCGCCAGGGGAGAATTCACCCCTCCACTTT CASSSPGENSPLHF
NA TRBJ1-1 NA TRBV5-4 TGTGCCAGCAGCTTGGTTGACCCGAACACTGAAGCTTTCTTT CASSLVDPNTEAFF
TRBD2 TRBJ2-7 NA TRBV19 TGTGCCAGTAGTCCCGTGGCGGGAGAAGATGTGCAGTACTTC CASSPVAGEDVQYF
TRBD1 TRBJ2-1 NA TRBV6-1 TGTGCCAGCAGTGAAGCGCTGGGGACAGGGGGGTACAATGAGCAGTTCTTC CASSEALGTGGYNEQFF
NA TRBJ1-6 NA TRBV19 TGTGCCAGTAGTGGCTATGGGGGGGGTAATTCACCCCTCCACTTT CASSGYGGGNSPLHF
NA TRBJ2-2 NA TRBV2 TGTGCCAGCAGTGAACTCGGGGCCGGGGAGCTGTTTTTT CASSELGAGELFF
TRBD1 TRBJ1-2 NA TRBV6-5 TGTGCCAGCAGTTATTGGACAGGGGGCCCACACTATGGCTACACCTTC CASSYWTGGPHYGYTF
NA TRBJ1-1 NA TRBV11-1 TGTGCCAGCGGACCGAGATCCCAGGGCGCTGAAGCTTTCTTT CASGPRSQGAEAFF
NA TRBJ1-2 NA TRBV12-5 TGTGCTAGTGGTTTGGTAATACGGGCTTCGGCCCTTGATGGCTACACCTTC CASGLVIRASALDGYTF
NA TRBJ1-1 NA TRBV11-2 TGTGCCGGCAGCCCTGGCCCTGTGGGGACTGAAGCTTTCTTT CAGSPGPVGTEAFF
TRBD1 TRBJ2-7 once TRBV7-2 TGTGCCAGCAGCTTAGGGGGGGACAGGCGATCCTACGAGCAGTACTTC CASSLGGDRRSYEQYF
NA TRBJ1-1 once TRBV3-1/TRBV3-2 TGTGCCAGCAGTGTGGGGACTCTTGGCGTGGGCACTGAAGCTTTCTTT CASSVGTLGVGTEAFF